These T cell receptor beta chains were read from a single sample in a study of sequential checkpoint blockade in melanoma. Profiled with immunoSEQ multiplex PCR; TCRdb holds only in-frame clones, not every one. The table records about 11,000 clones, about 26% of them present only once. The input for sequencing was tumor tissue (inferred from file names), taken from a patient given nivolumab and ipilimumab in sequence. These receptors all come from a human donor with melanoma. CDR3s include the opening cysteine and the closing phenylalanine or tryptophan. D genes are given only for firm matches. Expanded clones are given a class, and other clones once, few, many or no size at all.

J | size | D | V | CDR3 | DNA
TRBJ2-1 | NA | TRBD2 | TRBV14 | CASSQVWMRGGSKDEQFF | TGTGCCAGCAGCCAAGTTTGGATGCGGGGGGGCTCTAAGGATGAGCAGTTCTTC
TRBJ2-3 | few | TRBD2 | TRBV10-2 | CASSVAGGADTQYF | TGCGCCAGCAGTGTAGCGGGGGGCGCAGATACGCAGTATTTT
TRBJ2-7 | NA | NA | TRBV19 | CASSIGTRGIYEQYF | TGTGCCAGTAGTATAGGAACAAGGGGGATTTACGAGCAGTACTTC
TRBJ2-5 | many | NA | TRBV7-6 | CASSLVTGDGTQYF | TGTGCCAGCAGCTTGGTGACGGGGGACGGGACCCAGTACTTC
TRBJ2-1 | few | TRBD2 | TRBV6-8 | CASSYSETSDGGYNEQFF | TGTGCCAGCAGTTACTCGGAGACTAGCGACGGGGGCTACAATGAGCAGTTCTTC
TRBJ2-5 | few | TRBD1 | TRBV19 | CASRGQYQETQYF | TGTGCCAGTAGGGGACAGTACCAAGAGACCCAGTACTTC
TRBJ1-1 | few | TRBD1 | TRBV6-7 | CASSRGQGFMNTEAFF | TGTGCCAGCAGCCGAGGACAGGGCTTCATGAACACTGAAGCTTTCTTT
TRBJ2-3 | few | TRBD2 | TRBV12-5 | CASGLAGLAGGLATDTQYF | TGTGCTAGTGGTTTGGCGGGACTAGCGGGGGGGCTTGCCACAGATACGCAGTATTTT
TRBJ1-5 | NA | NA | TRBV12-5 | CASGGSYLNQPQHF | TGTGCTAGTGGCGGATCGTACTTAAATCAGCCCCAGCATTTT
TRBJ2-1 | NA | NA | TRBV6-1 | CASSEVAGYNEQFF | TGTGCCAGCAGTGAAGTGGCGGGATACAATGAGCAGTTCTTC
TRBJ2-5 | NA | NA | TRBV15 | CATSRDPDSEETQYF | TGTGCCACCAGCAGAGATCCCGACTCTGAAGAGACCCAGTACTTC
TRBJ1-1 | few | NA | TRBV10-2 | CASSDGTNTEAFF | TGCGCCAGCAGTGACGGAACCAACACTGAAGCTTTCTTT
TRBJ1-2 | few | NA | TRBV10-2 | CASSEGGDGYTF | TGCGCCAGCAGTGAAGGGGGGGATGGCTACACCTTC
TRBJ2-5 | NA | NA | TRBV9 | CASSEGWARETQYF | TGTGCCAGCAGTGAAGGGTGGGCTCGGGAGACCCAGTACTTC
TRBJ1-3 | NA | NA | TRBV7-5 | CASSSMDIVRGNTIYF | TGTGCCAGCAGCTCAATGGACATTGTGAGGGGAAACACCATATATTTT
TRBJ1-2 | NA | NA | TRBV6-8 | CASRNLGSNYGYTF | TGTGCCAGCAGGAATTTGGGCTCTAACTATGGCTACACCTTC
TRBJ2-1 | many | TRBD2 | TRBV11-3 | CASSLETSGGYNEQFF | TGTGCCAGCAGCTTAGAAACTAGCGGAGGCTACAATGAGCAGTTCTTC
TRBJ1-1 | NA | NA | TRBV29-1 | CSGRVIGTTTEAFF | TGCAGCGGAAGGGTAATCGGGACGACGACTGAAGCTTTCTTT
TRBJ2-1 | NA | NA | TRBV5-1 | CASRRTGDGINEQFF | TGCGCCAGCAGAAGAACGGGTGACGGCATCAATGAGCAGTTCTTC
TRBJ2-1 | many | NA | TRBV9 | CASSVTGGASYNEQFF | TGTGCCAGCAGCGTGACTGGGGGGGCATCCTACAATGAGCAGTTCTTC
TRBJ1-2 | NA | TRBD1 | TRBV19 | CASSNVNRGLGGYTF | TGTGCCAGTAGTAATGTCAACAGGGGTCTTGGTGGCTACACCTTC
TRBJ1-4 | NA | NA | TRBV7-5 | CASSYQGGATNEKLFF | TGTGCCAGCAGCTACCAAGGGGGTGCAACTAATGAAAAACTGTTTTTT
TRBJ1-6 | NA | NA | TRBV11-3 | CASSLVESSYNSPLHF | TGTGCCAGCAGCTTAGTGGAGAGCTCCTATAATTCACCCCTCCACTTT
TRBJ1-5 | NA | NA | TRBV6-8 | CASSAARSEPQHF | TGTGCCAGCAGCGCTGCAAGAAGTGAGCCCCAGCATTTT
TRBJ2-3 | NA | NA | TRBV18 | CASSPLNRATDTQYF | TGTGCCAGCTCACCACTGAACAGGGCCACAGATACGCAGTATTTT
TRBJ2-7 | NA | TRBD1 | TRBV6-8 | CASRNGGQGADEQYF | TGTGCCAGCAGGAACGGGGGACAGGGAGCCGACGAGCAGTACTTC
TRBJ2-2 | NA | TRBD2 | TRBV6-8 | CASSYPRTSGYTGELFF | TGTGCCAGCAGTTACCCGAGGACTAGCGGATACACCGGGGAGCTGTTTTTT